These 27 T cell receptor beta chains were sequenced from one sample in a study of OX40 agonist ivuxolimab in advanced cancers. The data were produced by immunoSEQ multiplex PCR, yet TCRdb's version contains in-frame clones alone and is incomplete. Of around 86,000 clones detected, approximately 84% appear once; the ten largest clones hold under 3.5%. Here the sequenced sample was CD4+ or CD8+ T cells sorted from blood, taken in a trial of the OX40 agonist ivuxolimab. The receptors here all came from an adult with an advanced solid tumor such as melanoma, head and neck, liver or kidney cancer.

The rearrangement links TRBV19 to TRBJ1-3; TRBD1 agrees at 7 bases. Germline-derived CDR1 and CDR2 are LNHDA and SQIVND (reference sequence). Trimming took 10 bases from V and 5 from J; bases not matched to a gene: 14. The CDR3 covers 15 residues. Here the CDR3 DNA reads TGTGCCACCCCCCGCCTGGGACAGTGGAGAAACACCATATATTTT. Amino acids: CATPRLGQWRNTIYF.

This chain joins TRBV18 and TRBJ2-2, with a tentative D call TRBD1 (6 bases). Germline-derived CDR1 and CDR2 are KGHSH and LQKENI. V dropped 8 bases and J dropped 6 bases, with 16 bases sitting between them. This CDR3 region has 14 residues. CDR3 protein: CASGPLQGAGELFF. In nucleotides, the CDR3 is TGTGCCAGCGGGCCTTTACAGGGTGCCGGGGAGCTGTTTTTT. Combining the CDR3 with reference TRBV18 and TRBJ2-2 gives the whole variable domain NAGVMQNPRHLVRRRGQEARLRCSPMKGHSHVYWYRQLPEEGLKFMVYLQKENIIDESGMPKERFSAEFPKEGPSILRIQQVVRGDSAAYFCASGPLQGAGELFFGEGSRLTVL.

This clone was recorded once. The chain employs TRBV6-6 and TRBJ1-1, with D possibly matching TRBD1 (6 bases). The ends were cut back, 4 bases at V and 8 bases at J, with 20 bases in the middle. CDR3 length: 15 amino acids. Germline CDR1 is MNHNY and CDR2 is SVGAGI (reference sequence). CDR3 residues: CASSSLTRGDPEAFF. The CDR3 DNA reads TGTGCCAGCAGTTCCCTTACCAGGGGAGACCCGGAAGCTTTCTTT.

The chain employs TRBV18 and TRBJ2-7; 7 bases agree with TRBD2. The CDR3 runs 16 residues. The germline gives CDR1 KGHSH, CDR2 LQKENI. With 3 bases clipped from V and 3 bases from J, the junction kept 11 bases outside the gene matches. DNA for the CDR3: TGTGCCAGCTCACCGGGAATCGGGGGGTCGCACTACGAGCAGTACTTC. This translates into CASSPGIGGSHYEQYF.

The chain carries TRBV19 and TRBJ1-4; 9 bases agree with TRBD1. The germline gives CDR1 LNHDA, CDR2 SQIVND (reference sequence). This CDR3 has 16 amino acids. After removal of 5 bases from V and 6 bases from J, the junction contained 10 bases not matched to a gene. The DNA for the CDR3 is TGTGCCAGTAGTCTATCCACGGGACAGGGAGATGAAAAACTGTTTTTT. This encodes CASSLSTGQGDEKLFF.

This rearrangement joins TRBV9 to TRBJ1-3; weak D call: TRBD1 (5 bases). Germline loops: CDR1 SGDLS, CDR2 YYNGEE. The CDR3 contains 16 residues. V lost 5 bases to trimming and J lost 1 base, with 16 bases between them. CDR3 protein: CASSWGVLGSGNTIYF. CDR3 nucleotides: TGTGCCAGCAGTTGGGGGGTTCTAGGGTCTGGAAACACCATATATTTT.

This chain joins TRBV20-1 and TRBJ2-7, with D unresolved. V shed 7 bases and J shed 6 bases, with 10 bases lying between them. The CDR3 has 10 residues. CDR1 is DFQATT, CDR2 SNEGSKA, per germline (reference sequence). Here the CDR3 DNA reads TGCAGTGTTCCGACCTCCGAGCAGTACTTC. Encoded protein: CSVPTSEQYF.

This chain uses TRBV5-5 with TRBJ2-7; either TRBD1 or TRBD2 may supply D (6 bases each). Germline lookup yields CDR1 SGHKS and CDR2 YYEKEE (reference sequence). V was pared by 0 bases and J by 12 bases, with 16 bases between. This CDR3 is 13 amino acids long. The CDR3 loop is CASSLEEGTRLYF. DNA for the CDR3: TGTGCCAGCAGCTTGGAGGAGGGGACACGCCTGTACTTC.

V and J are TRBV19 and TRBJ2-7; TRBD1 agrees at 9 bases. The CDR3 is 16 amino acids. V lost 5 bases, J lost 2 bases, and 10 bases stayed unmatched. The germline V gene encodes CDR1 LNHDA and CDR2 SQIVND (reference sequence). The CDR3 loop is CASSVNNRGRAYEQYF. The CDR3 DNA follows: TGTGCCAGTAGTGTCAACAACAGGGGGCGCGCCTACGAGCAGTACTTC.

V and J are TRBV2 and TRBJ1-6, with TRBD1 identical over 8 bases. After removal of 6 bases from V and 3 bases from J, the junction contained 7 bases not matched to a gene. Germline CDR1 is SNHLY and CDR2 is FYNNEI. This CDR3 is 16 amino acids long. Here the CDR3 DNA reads TGTGCCAGCAGCGATCTACAGGGGGACTATAATTCACCCCTCCACTTT. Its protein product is CASSDLQGDYNSPLHF.

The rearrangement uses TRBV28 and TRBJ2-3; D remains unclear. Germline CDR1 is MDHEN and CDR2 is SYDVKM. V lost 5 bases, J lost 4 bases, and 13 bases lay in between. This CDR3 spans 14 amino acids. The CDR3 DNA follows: TGTGCCAGCAGTGAACCCGGAAAGGCAGATACGCAGTATTTT. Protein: CASSEPGKADTQYF.

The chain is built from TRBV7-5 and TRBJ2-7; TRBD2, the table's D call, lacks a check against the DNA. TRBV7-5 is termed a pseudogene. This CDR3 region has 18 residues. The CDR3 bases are TGTGCCAGCAGATCGGGGGGCGGCGGGCCACAGTGTTCCTACGAGCAGTACGTC. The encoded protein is CASRSGGGGPQCSYEQYV.

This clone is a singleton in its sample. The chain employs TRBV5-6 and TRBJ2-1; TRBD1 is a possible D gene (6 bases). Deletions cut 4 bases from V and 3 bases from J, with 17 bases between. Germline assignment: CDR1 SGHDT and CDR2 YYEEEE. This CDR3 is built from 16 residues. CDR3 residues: CASSNNRDEIYNEQFF. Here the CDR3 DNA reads TGTGCCAGCAGCAACAACAGGGATGAAATCTACAATGAGCAGTTCTTC.

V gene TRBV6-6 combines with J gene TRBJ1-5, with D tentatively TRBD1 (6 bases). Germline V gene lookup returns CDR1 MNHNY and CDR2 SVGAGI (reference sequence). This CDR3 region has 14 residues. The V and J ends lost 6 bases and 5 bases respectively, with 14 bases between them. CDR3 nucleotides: TGTGCCAGCAGATTGGACAGTTCTTATCAGCCCCAGCATTTT. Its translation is CASRLDSSYQPQHF.

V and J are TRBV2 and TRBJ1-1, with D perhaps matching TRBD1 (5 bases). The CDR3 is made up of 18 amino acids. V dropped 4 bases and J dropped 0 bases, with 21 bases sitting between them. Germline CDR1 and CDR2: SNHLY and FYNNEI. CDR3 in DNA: TGTGCCAGCAGTGGTCCGATGGGCAGGGTGGGGATGAACACTGAAGCTTTCTTT. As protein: CASSGPMGRVGMNTEAFF. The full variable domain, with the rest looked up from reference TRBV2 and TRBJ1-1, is EPEVTQTPSHQVTQMGQEVILRCVPISNHLYFYWYRQILGQKVEFLVSFYNNEISEKSEIFDDQFSVERPDGSNFTLKIRSTKLEDSAMYFCASSGPMGRVGMNTEAFFGQGTRLTVV.

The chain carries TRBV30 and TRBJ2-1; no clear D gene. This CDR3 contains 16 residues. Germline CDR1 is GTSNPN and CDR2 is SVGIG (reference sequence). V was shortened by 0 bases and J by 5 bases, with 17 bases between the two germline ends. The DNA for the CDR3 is TGTGCCTGGAGTGTGCCCATGGGGTATACAAACAATGAGCAGTTCTTC. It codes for CAWSVPMGYTNNEQFF.

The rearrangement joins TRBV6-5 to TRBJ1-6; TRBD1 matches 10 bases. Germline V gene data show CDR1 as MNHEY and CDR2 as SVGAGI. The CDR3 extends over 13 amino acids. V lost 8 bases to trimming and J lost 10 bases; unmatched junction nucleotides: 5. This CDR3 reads CASGDRGGSPLHF. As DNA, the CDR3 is TGTGCCAGCGGGGACAGGGGTGGCTCACCCCTCCACTTT.

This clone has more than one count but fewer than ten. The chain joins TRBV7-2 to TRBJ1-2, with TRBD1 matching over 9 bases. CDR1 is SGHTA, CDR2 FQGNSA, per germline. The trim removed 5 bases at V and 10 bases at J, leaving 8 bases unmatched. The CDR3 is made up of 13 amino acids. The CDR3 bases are TGTGCCAGCAGCCCCGACCGGGACAGGGCCTACACCTTC. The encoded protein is CASSPDRDRAYTF.

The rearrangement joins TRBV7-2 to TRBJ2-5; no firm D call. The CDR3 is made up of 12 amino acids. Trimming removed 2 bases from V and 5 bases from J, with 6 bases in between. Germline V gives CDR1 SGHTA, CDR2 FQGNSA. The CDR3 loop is CASSLPGETQYF. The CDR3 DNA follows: TGTGCCAGCAGCTTACCTGGTGAGACCCAGTACTTC.

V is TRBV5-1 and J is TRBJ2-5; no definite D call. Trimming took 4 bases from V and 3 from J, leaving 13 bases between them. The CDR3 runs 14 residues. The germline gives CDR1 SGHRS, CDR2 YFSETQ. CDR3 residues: CASSLGWWEETQYF. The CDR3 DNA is TGCGCCAGCAGCCTGGGTTGGTGGGAAGAGACCCAGTACTTC.

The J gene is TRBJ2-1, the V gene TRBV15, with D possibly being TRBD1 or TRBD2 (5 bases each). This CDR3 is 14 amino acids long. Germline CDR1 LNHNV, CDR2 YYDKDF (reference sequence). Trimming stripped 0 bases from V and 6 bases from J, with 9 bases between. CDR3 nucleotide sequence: TGTGCCACCAGCAGAGATTTTGGGGGCAATGAGCAGTTCTTC. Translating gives CATSRDFGGNEQFF.

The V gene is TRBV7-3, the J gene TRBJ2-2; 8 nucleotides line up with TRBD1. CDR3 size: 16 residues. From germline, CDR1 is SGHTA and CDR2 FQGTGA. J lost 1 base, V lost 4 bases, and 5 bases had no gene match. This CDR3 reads CASSYQGALNTGELFF. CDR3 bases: TGTGCCAGCAGCTACCAGGGGGCACTGAACACCGGGGAGCTGTTTTTT.

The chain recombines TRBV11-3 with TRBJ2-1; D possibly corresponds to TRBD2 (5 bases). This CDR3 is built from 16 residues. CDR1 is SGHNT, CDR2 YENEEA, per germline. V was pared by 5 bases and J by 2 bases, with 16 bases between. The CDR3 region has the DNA TGTGCCAGCAGCCAGAGGGTTACCACCACCTACAATGAGCAGTTCTTC. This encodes CASSQRVTTTYNEQFF.

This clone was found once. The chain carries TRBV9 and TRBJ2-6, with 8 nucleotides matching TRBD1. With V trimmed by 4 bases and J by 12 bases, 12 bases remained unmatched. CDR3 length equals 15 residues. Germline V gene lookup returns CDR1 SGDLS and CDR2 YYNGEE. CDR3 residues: CASSRVGTGSLVLTF. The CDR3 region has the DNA TGTGCCAGCAGCCGCGTCGGGACAGGCTCCCTCGTCCTGACTTTC.

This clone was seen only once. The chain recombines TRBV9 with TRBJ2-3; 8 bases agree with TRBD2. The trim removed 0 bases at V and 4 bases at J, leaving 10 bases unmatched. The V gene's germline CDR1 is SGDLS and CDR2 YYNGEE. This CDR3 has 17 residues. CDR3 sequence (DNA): TGTGCCAGCAGCGTAGAGGGCCGGGGGGGACCTCCAGATACGCAGTATTTT. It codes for CASSVEGRGGPPDTQYF.

The CDR3 here is CAWSSGDPYEQYF. The CDR3 coding sequence is TGTGCCTGGAGTTCCGGGGATCCCTACGAGCAGTACTTC. The chain employs TRBV30 and TRBJ2-7, with D possibly matching TRBD2 (5 bases). Germline values: CDR1 GTSNPN, CDR2 SVGIG (reference sequence). The CDR3 totals 13 residues. The V and J ends lost 2 bases and 2 bases respectively, with 10 bases between them.

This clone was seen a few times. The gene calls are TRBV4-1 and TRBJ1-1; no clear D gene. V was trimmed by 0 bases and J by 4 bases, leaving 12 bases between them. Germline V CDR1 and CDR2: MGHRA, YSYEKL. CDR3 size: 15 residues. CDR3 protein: CASSQETNGLTEAFF. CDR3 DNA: TGCGCCAGCAGCCAAGAAACGAACGGCCTCACTGAAGCTTTCTTT.